Sequencing of this T cell receptor beta chain was carried out in a study of tumor and adjacent non-tumor tissue in lung cancer. The library came from three nested PCR rounds adapted from ARM-PCR protocols. TCRdb passed the multiplex PCR reads through MiXCR, listing each CDR3 protein once. The sample carries 90,000 to 130,000 distinct CDR3 sequences, around 82% recorded once. Study results and caveats: Normal lung showed higher cumulative top 100 clone frequency than tumor. Tumor tissue had significantly higher TCR diversity than normal lung.

As regards this clonotype: Its specificity is not known. The junction does not match germline at one end; this may be a read error.

This sample's RNA came from whole unsorted tissue. Newly diagnosed lung cancer patients had thoracic surgery in China, August–late 2014, without prior chemotherapy. The sample taken for sequencing was lung tumor tissue. This sequence originates from a man between 65 and 85 years old with non-small cell lung cancer.

The CDR3 DNA sequence: TGCGCCAGCAGGCAAGTGATGGAACCCTATGACTACACCTTC. Protein: CASRQVMEPYDYTF. The chain recombines TRBV4-3 with TRBJ1-2, with no clear D. This CDR3 is 14 amino acids long. Per the germline V gene, CDR1 is LGHNA and CDR2 is YSLEER.